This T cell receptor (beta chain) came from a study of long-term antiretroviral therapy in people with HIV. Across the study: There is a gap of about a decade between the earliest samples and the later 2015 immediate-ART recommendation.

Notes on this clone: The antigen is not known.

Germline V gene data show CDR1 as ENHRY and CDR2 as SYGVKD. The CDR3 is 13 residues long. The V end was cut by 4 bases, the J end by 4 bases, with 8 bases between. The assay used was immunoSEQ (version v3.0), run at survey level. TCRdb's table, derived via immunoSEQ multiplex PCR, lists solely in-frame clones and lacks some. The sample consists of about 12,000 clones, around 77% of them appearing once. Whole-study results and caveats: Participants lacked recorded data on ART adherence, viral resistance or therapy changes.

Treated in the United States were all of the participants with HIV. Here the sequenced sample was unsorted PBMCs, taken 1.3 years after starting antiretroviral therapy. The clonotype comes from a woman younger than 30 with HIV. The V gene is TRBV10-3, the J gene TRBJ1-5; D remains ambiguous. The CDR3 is CAISAPGNQPQHF. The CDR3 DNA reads TGTGCCATCAGTGCCCCGGGGAATCAGCCCCAGCATTTT.